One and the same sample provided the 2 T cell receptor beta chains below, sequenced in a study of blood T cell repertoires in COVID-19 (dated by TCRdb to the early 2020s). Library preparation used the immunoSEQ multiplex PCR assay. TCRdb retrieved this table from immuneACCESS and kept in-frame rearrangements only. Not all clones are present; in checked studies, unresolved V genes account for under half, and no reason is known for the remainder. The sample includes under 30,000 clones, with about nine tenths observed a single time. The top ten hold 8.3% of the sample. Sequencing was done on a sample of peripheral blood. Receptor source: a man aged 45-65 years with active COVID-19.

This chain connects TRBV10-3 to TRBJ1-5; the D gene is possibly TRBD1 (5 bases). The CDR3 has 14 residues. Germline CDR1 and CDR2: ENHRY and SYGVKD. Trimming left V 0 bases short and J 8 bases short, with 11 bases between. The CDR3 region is CAISESEGHEPQHF. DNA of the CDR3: TGTGCCATCAGTGAGTCGGAGGGGCATGAGCCCCAGCATTTT.

CDR3 sequence (DNA): TGTGCCAGCAGCCAAGATACGGAAAACATTCAGTACTTC. Translation gives CASSQDTENIQYF. J is TRBJ2-4 and V is TRBV4-2; D is ambiguous. The CDR3 is made up of 13 amino acids. Trimming took 0 bases from V and 5 from J, leaving 5 bases between them. The germline gives CDR1 LGHNA, CDR2 YNFKEQ.